These 30 T cell receptor beta chains came from one sample sequenced in a study of T-cell memory formation after mild COVID-19. TCRdb re-derived calls from the 5' RACE reads in MiXCR, one entry per CDR3 protein. The sample includes about 130,000 distinct CDR3 sequences, approximately 26% seen only once; the top ten take approximately 25%. Sequencing was carried out using PBMCs or a T cell subset sorted from them (not recorded which). The receptors were gathered from an adult woman who had mild COVID-19 (a few samples of this study predate the infection). Cell type and time point are not known.

This chain connects TRBV7-9 to TRBJ2-4, with D possibly TRBD1 on 5 matching bases. This CDR3 contains 15 residues. Germline V gives CDR1 SEHNR, CDR2 FQNEAQ (reference sequence). V lost 5 bases and J lost 0, with 11 bases in between. CDR3 DNA: TGTGCCAGCAGCCCCCTAGGGGCAGCCAAAAACATTCAGTACTTC. This encodes CASSPLGAAKNIQYF. The whole variable domain, remainder taken from reference TRBV7-9 and TRBJ2-4, is DTGVSQNPRHKITKRGQNVTFRCDPISEHNRLYWYRQTLGQGPEFLTYFQNEAQLEKSRLLSDRFSAERPKGSFSTLEIQRTEQGDSAMYLCASSPLGAAKNIQYFGAGTRLSVL.

In this sample, this clonotype turned up a few times. The DNA for the CDR3 is TGTGCCAGCAGTGACGGGACAGGAGTTAGCCGCGGGGAGCTGTTTTTT. Translation: CASSDGTGVSRGELFF. This rearrangement joins TRBV25-1 to TRBJ2-2, with 8 bases fitting TRBD1. Germline V gene sequence: CDR1 MGHDK, CDR2 SYGVNS. CDR3 length: 16 residues. The junction had 10 bases not matched to a gene; V was cut back by 3 bases and J by 7 bases.

This clonotype has more than one count but fewer than ten. This CDR3 reads CASSQGQGEGYTDTEAFF. CDR3 bases: TGCGCCAGCAGCCAAGGACAGGGTGAGGGATATACGGACACTGAAGCTTTCTTT. The chain employs TRBV5-1 and TRBJ1-1, with TRBD1 matching over 8 bases. The junction had 17 bases not matched to a gene; V was cut back by 4 bases and J by 3 bases. The CDR3 extends over 18 amino acids. Looked up from germline, CDR1 is SGHRS and CDR2 is YFSETQ.

The chain links TRBV28 to TRBJ2-7; 12 bases are shared with TRBD2. The V gene end was trimmed by 5 bases and the J gene end by 2 bases; junction bases not matched to a gene: 7. CDR3 length: 16 residues. Germline loops: CDR1 MDHEN, CDR2 SYDVKM. The CDR3 nucleotides are TGTGCCAGCAGTCAAGGACTAGCGGGGTCCACCTACGAGCAGTACTTC. Its protein product is CASSQGLAGSTYEQYF.

This chain joins TRBV4-1 and TRBJ2-4, with 14 bases lining up with TRBD2. CDR1 is MGHRA and CDR2 is YSYEKL in the germline V gene. With V trimmed by 4 bases and J by 0 bases, 14 bases remained unmatched. The CDR3 spans 21 residues. The DNA for the CDR3 is TGCGCCAGCAGCCTACGATTACCGGGACTAGCGGGGGTTCTAGCCAAAAACATTCAGTACTTC. Amino acids: CASSLRLPGLAGVLAKNIQYF.

This clonotype was picked up a small number of times. The chain has TRBV24-1 and TRBJ1-1, with unresolved D. V lost 7 bases to trimming and J lost 0 bases, with 8 bases between them. Germline CDR1 is KGHDR and CDR2 is SFDVKD. The CDR3 has 13 residues. CDR3 sequence reads: CATREEVNTEAFF. CDR3 nucleotide sequence: TGTGCCACCAGGGAGGAGGTGAACACTGAAGCTTTCTTT.

The chain uses TRBV3-1 and TRBJ1-1, with D maybe TRBD1 (5 bases). The CDR3 contains 16 residues. V shed 6 bases and J shed 0 bases, with 17 bases lying between them. The germline CDR1 and CDR2 sequences are LGHDT and YNNKEL (reference sequence). The DNA of the CDR3 is TGTGCCAGCAGTCTAACAGGAACAGACCTGAACACTGAAGCTTTCTTT. Translated, it gives CASSLTGTDLNTEAFF.

The chain has TRBV4-3 and TRBJ1-5; 10 positions agree with TRBD1. Germline lookup yields CDR1 LGHNA and CDR2 YSLEER. CDR3 length equals 17 residues. V lost 1 base to trimming and J lost 2 bases; unmatched junction nucleotides: 5. In DNA form, the CDR3 reads TGCGCCAGCAGCCAAGGCAAAGGGACAGGGGGCAATCAGCCCCAGCATTTT. This encodes CASSQGKGTGGNQPQHF.

This clonotype came up a few times. This chain links TRBV12-5 with TRBJ2-2, with 10 bases identical to TRBD1. Germline CDR1 is LGHNT and CDR2 is FRNRAP. The CDR3 sequence is 20 residues long. With 3 bases clipped from V and 5 bases from J, the junction kept 18 bases outside the gene matches. The CDR3 sequence is CASGFTGTGDLKRGTGELFF. DNA of the CDR3: TGTGCTAGTGGTTTTACCGGGACAGGGGATCTTAAGCGAGGTACCGGGGAGCTGTTTTTT.

This clonotype has a handful of counts. The chain has TRBV20-1 and TRBJ2-7; no firm D call. V dropped 5 bases and J dropped 0 bases, with 5 bases sitting between them. Germline V gene lookup returns CDR1 DFQATT and CDR2 SNEGSKA (reference sequence). This CDR3 has 11 amino acids. The CDR3 protein is CSASTSYEQYF. The CDR3 DNA follows: TGCAGTGCTTCGACCTCCTACGAGCAGTACTTC.

V and J are TRBV20-1 and TRBJ2-7; no definite D call. The length of the CDR3 is 12 residues. The V gene lost 7 bases and the J gene lost 2 bases, with 12 bases spanning the gap. The V gene's germline CDR1 is DFQATT and CDR2 SNEGSKA (reference sequence). CDR3 bases: TGCAGTGTAGCCCGGCAGACCTACGAGCAGTACTTC. Protein: CSVARQTYEQYF.

The chain combines TRBV29-1 with TRBJ2-1, with 13 bases fitting TRBD2. This CDR3 has 20 residues. The V and J ends lost 4 bases and 0 bases, in that order; junction bases with no gene match: 15. Germline V gene lookup returns CDR1 SQVTM and CDR2 ANQGSEA. CDR3: CSVVGTSGTESLVSYNEQFF. The CDR3 DNA reads as TGCAGCGTTGTCGGGACTAGCGGGACGGAAAGTCTCGTCTCCTACAATGAGCAGTTCTTC.

This chain uses TRBV11-1 with TRBJ2-1; a weak D match, TRBD2 (6 bases). The germline CDR1 and CDR2 sequences are SGHAT and FQDESV (reference sequence). The CDR3 extends over 14 amino acids. The germline V and J ends were trimmed by 5 bases and 5 bases, with 13 bases remaining between them. The CDR3 sequence is CASSLPGLNNEQFF. The CDR3 DNA follows: TGTGCCAGCAGCCTACCGGGACTCAACAATGAGCAGTTCTTC.

CDR3: CASSRRYTEAFF. The CDR3 DNA is TGTGCCAGCTCTCGACGGTACACTGAAGCTTTCTTT. The V call is TRBV7-9, the J call TRBJ1-1, with D hard to call. V lost 8 bases to trimming and J lost 3 bases, with 10 bases between them. This CDR3 spans 12 amino acids. The germline V gene has CDR1 SEHNR and CDR2 FQNEAQ (reference sequence).

The genes are TRBV27 and TRBJ2-7; TRBD1 matches at 8 bases. V gave up 5 bases and J gave up 3 bases; unmatched junction bases: 6. In germline, CDR1 is MNHEY, CDR2 SMNVEV (reference sequence). The CDR3 totals 14 residues. CDR3 bases: TGTGCCAGCAGTCGAAGACAGGGGTTCTACGAGCAGTACTTC. Translation: CASSRRQGFYEQYF.

There are a few counts of this clonotype. The CDR3 protein is CASSQDAGSGNTIYF. The CDR3 DNA is TGTGCCAGCAGCCAAGATGCGGGTAGTGGAAACACCATATATTTT. V usage is TRBV3-1 and J usage is TRBJ1-3, with D uncertain. Between the trimmed V and J ends, which lost 0 bases and 3 bases, there was a span of 9 bases. Germline V CDR1 and CDR2: LGHDT, YNNKEL (reference sequence). The CDR3 sequence is 15 residues long.

The J gene is TRBJ2-7, the V gene TRBV6-2 or TRBV6-3; 7 bases align to TRBD1. Germline CDR1 and CDR2: MNHEY and SVGEGT. The junction had 11 bases not matched to a gene; V was cut back by 2 bases and J by 1 base. The CDR3 totals 17 residues. This chain's CDR3 is CASSYAYRGSLSYEQYF. CDR3 nucleotide sequence: TGTGCCAGCAGTTACGCCTACAGGGGAAGCCTGTCCTACGAGCAGTACTTC.

The table lists this clonotype with a count of one. This chain joins TRBV7-9 and TRBJ2-2, with 8 bases matching TRBD1. The CDR3 consists of 16 residues. J lost 4 bases, V lost 5 bases, and 9 bases had no gene match. Looked up from germline, CDR1 is SEHNR and CDR2 is FQNEAQ (reference sequence). CDR3 residues: CASSADRGGVTGELFF. CDR3 DNA sequence: TGTGCCAGCAGCGCCGACAGGGGAGGTGTCACCGGGGAGCTGTTTTTT.

This clonotype has only a few counts. The chain joins TRBV6-2 or TRBV6-3 to TRBJ2-3, with D unclear. The ends were cut back, 8 bases at V and 2 bases at J, with 11 bases in the middle. Germline V gene data show CDR1 as MNHEY and CDR2 as SVGEGT. The CDR3 runs to 13 residues. CDR3 bases: TGTGCCAGCCTGTTGCAGGACACAGATACGCAGTATTTT. Translation gives CASLLQDTDTQYF.

As concerns this clonotype: The CDR3 end shows no conserved phenylalanine or tryptophan, and so a read error is likely. The V and J genes are TRBV12-3 or TRBV12-4 and TRBJ2-6; tentatively, D is TRBD1 (6 bases). Trimming took off 5 bases at V and 0 bases at J, with 8 bases between the two ends. CDR3 size: 15 residues. The CDR3 region is CASSGTFSGANVLTV. CDR3 sequence (DNA): TGTGCCAGCAGTGGGACATTCTCTGGGGCCAACGTCCTGACTGTC.

V usage is TRBV19 and J usage is TRBJ1-1; D is undetermined. Germline CDR1 is LNHDA and CDR2 is SQIVND (reference sequence). The CDR3 is made up of 13 amino acids. V shed 7 bases and J shed 1 base, with 10 bases lying between them. The CDR3: CASTLGWNTEAFF. Written as DNA, the CDR3 is TGTGCCAGTACCCTCGGGTGGAACACTGAAGCTTTCTTT.

This clonotype has a handful of counts. This chain uses TRBV4-1 with TRBJ2-2; TRBD1 agrees at 8 bases. Trimming cost V 2 bases and J 0 bases; bases outside gene matches: 8. The CDR3 contains 18 residues. Germline V CDR1 and CDR2: MGHRA, YSYEKL. Written as DNA, the CDR3 is TGCGCCAGCAGCCAAACTAGAGGACAGGGCTCGAACACCGGGGAGCTGTTTTTT. Protein sequence: CASSQTRGQGSNTGELFF.

V usage is TRBV6-5 and J usage is TRBJ2-3; D perhaps matches TRBD1 (6 bases). V gave up 4 bases and J gave up 2 bases, with 13 bases separating them. This CDR3 region has 15 residues. Germline lookup yields CDR1 MNHEY and CDR2 SVGAGI. In DNA form, the CDR3 reads TGTGCCAGCAGTTTCCGGACAGCGTACACAGATACGCAGTATTTT. Residues: CASSFRTAYTDTQYF.

This chain links TRBV6-1 with TRBJ1-1; a weak D match, TRBD1 (5 bases). The V and J ends lost 3 bases and 10 bases respectively, with 12 bases between them. CDR1 is MNHNS, CDR2 SASEGT, per germline. The CDR3 has 12 amino acids. The CDR3 is CASSDGAIVAFF. The DNA for the CDR3 is TGTGCCAGCAGTGATGGGGCAATTGTAGCTTTCTTT.

J is TRBJ1-1 and V is TRBV19, with D hard to call. The CDR3 is 15 residues long. CDR1 is LNHDA and CDR2 is SQIVND in the germline V gene (reference sequence). V lost 1 base and J 4 bases, leaving 13 bases between the germline ends. For the CDR3, the DNA is TGTGCCAGTAGTATAGCCGGACGCGGAGTCACTGAAGCTTTCTTT. This translates into CASSIAGRGVTEAFF.

The chain has TRBV7-3 and TRBJ2-3; D gene unclear. The germline V gene encodes CDR1 SGHTA and CDR2 FQGTGA. CDR3 length: 14 residues. Deletions cut 2 bases from V and 2 bases from J, with 8 bases between. The CDR3 here is CASSLLGYTDTQYF. The CDR3 DNA follows: TGTGCCAGCAGCTTATTGGGCTACACAGATACGCAGTATTTT. Full variable domain (remainder filled in from reference TRBV7-3 and TRBJ2-3): GAGVSQTPSNKVTEKGKYVELRCDPISGHTALYWYRQSLGQGPEFLIYFQGTGAADDSGLPNDRFFAVRPEGSVSTLKIQRTERGDSAVYLCASSLLGYTDTQYFGPGTRLTVL.

The rearrangement uses TRBV11-2 and TRBJ2-3; D unclear. This CDR3 is 13 amino acids long. Germline CDR1 and CDR2: SGHAT and FQNNGV. The V end was cut by 6 bases, the J end by 4 bases, with 11 bases between. CDR3 bases: TGTGCCAGCAGTTCTAACTCTGCAGATACGCAGTATTTT. Residues: CASSSNSADTQYF.

This rearrangement joins TRBV7-2 to TRBJ1-1, with TRBD1 matching over 8 bases. V was clipped by 5 bases and J by 8 bases; unmatched bases: 10. The CDR3 runs to 14 residues. Germline V lookup: CDR1 SGHTA, CDR2 FQGNSA. CDR3 nucleotide sequence: TGTGCCAGCAGCACACTACGGACAGGGACCGAAGCTTTCTTT. It is translated as CASSTLRTGTEAFF.

The rearrangement uses TRBV7-6 and TRBJ1-4, with D unresolved. V lost 1 base and J 3 bases, leaving 9 bases between the germline ends. The germline gives CDR1 SGHVS, CDR2 FNYEAQ. The CDR3 sequence is 15 residues long. The CDR3 nucleotides read TGTGCCAGCAGCTTAGACGGTTTCGCTAATGAAAAACTGTTTTTT. This codes for CASSLDGFANEKLFF.

The chain joins TRBV5-1 to TRBJ2-7, with TRBD1 matching over 9 bases. Trimming took 0 bases from V and 0 from J; bases not matched to a gene: 7. This CDR3 contains 17 residues. CDR1 and CDR2 (germline): SGHRS, YFSETQ. The CDR3: CASSLGLGTGISYEQYF. The DNA for the CDR3 is TGCGCCAGCAGCTTGGGCCTTGGGACAGGGATCTCCTACGAGCAGTACTTC.